A single sample gave rise to the 2 T cell receptor beta chains below, sequenced in a study of cytomegalovirus exposure and HLA in healthy donors. Measured with immunoSEQ multiplex PCR; TCRdb has only the in-frame clones, and not every one. The sample includes about 130,000 clones, about nine tenths seen only once; the top ten take about 3%. Sequences were obtained from PBMCs. These receptors all come from a man aged 25 to 45 in good health and CMV-seronegative.

The chain has TRBV15 and TRBJ2-5; 9 positions agree with TRBD1. CDR3 size: 20 residues. The junction had 19 bases not matched to a gene; V was cut back by 0 bases and J by 5 bases. Germline V gene lookup returns CDR1 LNHNV and CDR2 YYDKDF (reference sequence). DNA for the CDR3: TGTGCCACCAGCAGAGATCCCCCTATGACAGGGGGGGTGGGCTTCGAGACCCAGTACTTC. The encoded protein is CATSRDPPMTGGVGFETQYF.

CDR3 coding DNA: TGTGCCATCAGTGCGGACAGGCCCAGTGTCAATCAGCCCCAGCATTTT. It encodes CAISADRPSVNQPQHF. The chain couples TRBV10-3 to TRBJ1-5; 7 nucleotides align to TRBD1. CDR1 and CDR2 (germline): ENHRY, SYGVKD. The CDR3 totals 16 residues. V gave up 4 bases and J gave up 3 bases; unmatched junction bases: 9.